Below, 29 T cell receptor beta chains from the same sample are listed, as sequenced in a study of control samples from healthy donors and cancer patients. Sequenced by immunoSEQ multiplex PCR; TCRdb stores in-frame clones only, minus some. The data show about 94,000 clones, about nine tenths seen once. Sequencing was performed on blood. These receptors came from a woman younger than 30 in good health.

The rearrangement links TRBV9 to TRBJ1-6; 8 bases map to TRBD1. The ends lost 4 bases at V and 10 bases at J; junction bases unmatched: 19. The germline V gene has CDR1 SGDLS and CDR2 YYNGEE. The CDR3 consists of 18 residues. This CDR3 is CASSRAPDPGQVSSPLHF. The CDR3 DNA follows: TGTGCCAGCAGCCGCGCCCCGGATCCGGGACAGGTCAGCTCACCCCTCCACTTT.

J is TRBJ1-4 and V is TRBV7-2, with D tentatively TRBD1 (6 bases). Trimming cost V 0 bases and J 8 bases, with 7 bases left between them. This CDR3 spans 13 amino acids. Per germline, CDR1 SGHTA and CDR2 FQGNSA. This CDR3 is CASSLAQGEKLFF. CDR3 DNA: TGTGCCAGCAGCTTAGCACAGGGAGAAAAACTGTTTTTT.

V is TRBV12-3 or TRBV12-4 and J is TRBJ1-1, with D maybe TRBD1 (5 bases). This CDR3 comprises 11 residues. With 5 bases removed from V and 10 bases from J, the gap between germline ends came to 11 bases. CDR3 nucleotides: TGTGCCAGCAGTACTAGGGGTGGAGCTTTCTTT. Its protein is CASSTRGGAFF.

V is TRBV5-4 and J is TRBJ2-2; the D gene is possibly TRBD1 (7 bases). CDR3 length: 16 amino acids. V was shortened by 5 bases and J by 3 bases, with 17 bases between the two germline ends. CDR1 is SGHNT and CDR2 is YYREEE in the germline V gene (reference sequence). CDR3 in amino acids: CASSGQGGSDTGELFF. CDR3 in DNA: TGTGCCAGCAGTGGTCAGGGGGGAAGTGACACCGGGGAGCTGTTTTTT.

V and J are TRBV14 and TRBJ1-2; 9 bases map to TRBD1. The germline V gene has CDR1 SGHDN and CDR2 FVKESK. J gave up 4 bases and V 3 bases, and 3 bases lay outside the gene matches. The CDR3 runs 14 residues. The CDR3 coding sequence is TGTGCCAGCAGCCAGGGGACAGGGCCCTATGGCTACACCTTC. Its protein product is CASSQGTGPYGYTF.

In nucleotides, the CDR3 is TGCGCCAGCAGCTTAGGGCGGGGGGGGCTCTACAATGAGCAGTTCTTC. Protein product: CASSLGRGGLYNEQFF. The V gene is TRBV5-1, the J gene TRBJ2-1; 9 positions match TRBD2. Germline CDR1 reads SGHRS; CDR2 reads YFSETQ. V trimming: 2 bases; J trimming: 3 bases; junction bases outside the gene matches: 6. The CDR3 covers 16 residues.

The CDR3 spells CASSYSLAGDSYEQYF. CDR3 DNA sequence: TGTGCCAGCAGTTACTCTCTAGCGGGGGACTCCTACGAGCAGTACTTC. V is TRBV6-5 and J is TRBJ2-7, with 10 bases matching TRBD2. Per the germline V gene, CDR1 is MNHEY and CDR2 is SVGAGI. This CDR3 has 16 amino acids. With 0 bases clipped from V and 0 bases from J, the junction kept 2 bases outside the gene matches.

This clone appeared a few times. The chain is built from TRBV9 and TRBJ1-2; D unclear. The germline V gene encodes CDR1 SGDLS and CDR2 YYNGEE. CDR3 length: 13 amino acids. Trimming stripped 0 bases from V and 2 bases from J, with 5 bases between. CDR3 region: CASSVGRNYGYTF. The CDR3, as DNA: TGTGCCAGCAGCGTAGGACGGAACTATGGCTACACCTTC.

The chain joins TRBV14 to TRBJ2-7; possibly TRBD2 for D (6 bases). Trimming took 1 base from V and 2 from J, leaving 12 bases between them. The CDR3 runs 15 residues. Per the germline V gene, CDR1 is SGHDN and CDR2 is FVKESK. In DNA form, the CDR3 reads TGTGCCAGCAGCCAAGGATGGGGGGTAGCCTACGAGCAGTACTTC. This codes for CASSQGWGVAYEQYF.

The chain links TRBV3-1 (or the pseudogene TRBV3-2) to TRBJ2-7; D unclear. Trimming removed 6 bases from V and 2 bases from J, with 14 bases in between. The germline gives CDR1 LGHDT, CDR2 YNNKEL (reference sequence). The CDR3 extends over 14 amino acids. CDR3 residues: CASSPLALTYEQYF. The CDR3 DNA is TGTGCCAGCAGTCCCTTGGCCCTGACCTACGAGCAGTACTTC.

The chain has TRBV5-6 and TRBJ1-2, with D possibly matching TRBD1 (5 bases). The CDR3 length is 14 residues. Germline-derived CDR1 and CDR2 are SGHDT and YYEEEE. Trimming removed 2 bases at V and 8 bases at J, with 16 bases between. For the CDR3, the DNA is TGTGCCAGCAGCTTAACAGGTTCTTATGGCGGCTACACCTTC. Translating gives CASSLTGSYGGYTF.

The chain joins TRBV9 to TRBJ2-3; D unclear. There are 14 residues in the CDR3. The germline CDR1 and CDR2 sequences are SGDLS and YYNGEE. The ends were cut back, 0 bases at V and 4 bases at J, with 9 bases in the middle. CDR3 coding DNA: TGTGCCAGCAGCGTAGAAGTCCCCCCAGATACGCAGTATTTT. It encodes CASSVEVPPDTQYF.

In DNA form, the CDR3 reads TGCAGCGTTGCGTGGGGTAACTATGGCTACACCTTC. Translated: CSVAWGNYGYTF. The chain links TRBV29-1 to TRBJ1-2, with D uncertain. The ends were cut back, 4 bases at V and 1 base at J, with 7 bases in the middle. The germline CDR1 and CDR2 sequences are SQVTM and ANQGSEA. This CDR3 contains 12 residues.

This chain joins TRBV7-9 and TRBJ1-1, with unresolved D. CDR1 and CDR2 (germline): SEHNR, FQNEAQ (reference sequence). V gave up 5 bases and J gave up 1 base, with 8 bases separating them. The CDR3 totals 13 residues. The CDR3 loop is CASSPVSNTEAFF. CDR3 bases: TGTGCCAGCAGCCCGGTTTCGAACACTGAAGCTTTCTTT.

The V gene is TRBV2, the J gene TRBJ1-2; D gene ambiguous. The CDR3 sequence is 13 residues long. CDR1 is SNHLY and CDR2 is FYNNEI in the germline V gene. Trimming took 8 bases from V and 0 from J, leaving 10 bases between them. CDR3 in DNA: TGTGCCAGCGAACAAGTCCCTAACTATGGCTACACCTTC. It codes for CASEQVPNYGYTF.

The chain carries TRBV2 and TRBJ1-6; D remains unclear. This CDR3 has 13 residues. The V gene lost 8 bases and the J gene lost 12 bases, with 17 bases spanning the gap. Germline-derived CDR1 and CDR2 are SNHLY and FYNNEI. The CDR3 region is CASSRTERGPLHF. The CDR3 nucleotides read TGTGCCAGCTCTAGGACGGAACGAGGACCCCTCCACTTT. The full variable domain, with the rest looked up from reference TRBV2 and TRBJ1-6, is EPEVTQTPSHQVTQMGQEVILRCVPISNHLYFYWYRQILGQKVEFLVSFYNNEISEKSEIFDDQFSVERPDGSNFTLKIRSTKLEDSAMYFCASSRTERGPLHFGNGTRLTVT.

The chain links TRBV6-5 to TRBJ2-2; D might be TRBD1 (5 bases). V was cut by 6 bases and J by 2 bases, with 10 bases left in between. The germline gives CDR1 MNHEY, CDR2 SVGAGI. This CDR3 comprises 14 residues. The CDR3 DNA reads TGTGCCAGCAGCAGGGTGATTAACACCGGGGAGCTGTTTTTT. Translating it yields CASSRVINTGELFF.

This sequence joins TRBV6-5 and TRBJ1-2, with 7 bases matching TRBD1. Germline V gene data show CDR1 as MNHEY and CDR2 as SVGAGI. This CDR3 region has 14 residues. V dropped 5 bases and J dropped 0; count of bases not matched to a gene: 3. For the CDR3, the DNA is TGTGCCAGCAGTCCCGGGACAGCTAACTATGGCTACACCTTC. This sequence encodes CASSPGTANYGYTF.

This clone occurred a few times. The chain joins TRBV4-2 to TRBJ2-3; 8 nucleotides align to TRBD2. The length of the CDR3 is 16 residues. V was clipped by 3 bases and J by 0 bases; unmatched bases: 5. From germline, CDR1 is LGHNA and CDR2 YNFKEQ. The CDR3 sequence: CASSHLAGLSTDTQYF. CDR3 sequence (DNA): TGTGCCAGCAGCCACCTAGCGGGCCTCAGCACAGATACGCAGTATTTT.

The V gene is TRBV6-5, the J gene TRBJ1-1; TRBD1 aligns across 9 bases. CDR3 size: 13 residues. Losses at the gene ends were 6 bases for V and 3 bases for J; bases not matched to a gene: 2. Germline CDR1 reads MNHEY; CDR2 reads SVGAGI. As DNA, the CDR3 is TGTGCCAGCAGCTGGGACAGGGACACTGAAGCTTTCTTT. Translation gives CASSWDRDTEAFF.

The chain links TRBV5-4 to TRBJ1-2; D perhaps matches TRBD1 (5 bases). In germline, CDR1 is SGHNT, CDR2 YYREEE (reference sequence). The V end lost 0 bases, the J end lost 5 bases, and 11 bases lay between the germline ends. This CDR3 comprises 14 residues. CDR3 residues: CASSLGGGTYGYTF. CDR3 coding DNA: TGTGCCAGCAGCTTGGGTGGGGGAACTTATGGCTACACCTTC.

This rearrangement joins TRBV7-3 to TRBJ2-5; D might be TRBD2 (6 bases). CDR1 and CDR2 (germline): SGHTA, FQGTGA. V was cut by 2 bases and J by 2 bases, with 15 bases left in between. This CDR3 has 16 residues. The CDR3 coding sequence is TGTGCCAGCAGCTTAGGAAAGGCGGGGCGACAAGAGACCCAGTACTTC. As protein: CASSLGKAGRQETQYF.

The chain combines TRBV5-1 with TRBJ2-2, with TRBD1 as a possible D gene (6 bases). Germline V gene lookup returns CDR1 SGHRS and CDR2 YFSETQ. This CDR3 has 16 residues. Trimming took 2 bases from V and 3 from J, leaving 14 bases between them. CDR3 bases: TGCGCCAGCAGCTTTTTGGCAGGGGATCACACCGGGGAGCTGTTTTTT. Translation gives CASSFLAGDHTGELFF.

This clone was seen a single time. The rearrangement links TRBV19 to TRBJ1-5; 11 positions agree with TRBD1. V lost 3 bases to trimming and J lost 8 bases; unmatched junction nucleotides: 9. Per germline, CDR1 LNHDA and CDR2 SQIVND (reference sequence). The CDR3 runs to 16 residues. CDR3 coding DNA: TGTGCCAGTAGTATCGACGGACAGGGGGCGGGTAAGCCCCAGCATTTT. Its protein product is CASSIDGQGAGKPQHF.

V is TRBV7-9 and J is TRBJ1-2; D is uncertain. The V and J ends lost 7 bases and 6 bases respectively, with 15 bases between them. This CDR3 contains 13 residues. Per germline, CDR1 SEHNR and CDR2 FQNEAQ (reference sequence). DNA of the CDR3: TGTGCCAGCACCAACCCTCAGGAAAATGGCTACACCTTC. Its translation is CASTNPQENGYTF.

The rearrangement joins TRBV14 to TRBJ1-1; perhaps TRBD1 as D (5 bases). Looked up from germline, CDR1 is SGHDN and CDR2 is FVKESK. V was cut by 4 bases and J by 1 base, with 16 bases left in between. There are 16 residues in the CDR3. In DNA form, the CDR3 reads TGTGCCAGCAGCCCCGTGGGCAGGGAGAAGAACACTGAAGCTTTCTTT. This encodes CASSPVGREKNTEAFF.

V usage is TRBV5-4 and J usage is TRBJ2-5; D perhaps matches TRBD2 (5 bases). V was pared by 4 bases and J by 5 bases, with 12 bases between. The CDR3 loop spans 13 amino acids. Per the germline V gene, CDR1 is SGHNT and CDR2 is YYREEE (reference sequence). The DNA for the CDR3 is TGTGCCAGCAGCGGCCCCTTAGCGGAGACCCAGTACTTC. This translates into CASSGPLAETQYF.

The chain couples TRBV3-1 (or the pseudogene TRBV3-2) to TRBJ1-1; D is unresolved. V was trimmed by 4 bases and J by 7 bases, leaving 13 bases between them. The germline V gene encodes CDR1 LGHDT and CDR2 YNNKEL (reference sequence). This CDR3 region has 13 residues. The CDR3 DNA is TGTGCCAGCAGCCTTATAGAGGAGGGTGAAGCTTTCTTT. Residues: CASSLIEEGEAFF.

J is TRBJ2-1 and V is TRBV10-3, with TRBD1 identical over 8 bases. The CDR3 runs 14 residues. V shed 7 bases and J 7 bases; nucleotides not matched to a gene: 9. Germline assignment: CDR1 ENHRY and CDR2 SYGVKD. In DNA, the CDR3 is TGTGCCATCAATAAGGACAGGGATAAGAATGAGCAGTTCTTC. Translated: CAINKDRDKNEQFF.